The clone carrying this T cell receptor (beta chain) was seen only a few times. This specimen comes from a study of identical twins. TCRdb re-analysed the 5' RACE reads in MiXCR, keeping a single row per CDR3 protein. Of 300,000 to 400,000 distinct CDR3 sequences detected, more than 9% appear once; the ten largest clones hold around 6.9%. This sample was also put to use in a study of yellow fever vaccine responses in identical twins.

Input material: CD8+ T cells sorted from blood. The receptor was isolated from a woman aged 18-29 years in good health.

CDR3 nucleotides: TGTGCCAGCAGTGCAGGTTCTGGGGCAGATACGCAGTATTTT. This gives the protein CASSAGSGADTQYF. The chain joins TRBV6-1 to TRBJ2-3; D remains ambiguous. The germline CDR1 and CDR2 sequences are MNHNS and SASEGT. Trimming pared 4 bases from V and 4 bases from J, leaving 12 bases between. CDR3 length: 14 amino acids.